This TCR beta chain appears in the sequencing data of a study of T-cell memory formation after mild COVID-19. Study as a whole: The TCR clusters were mostly specific to one donor.

There are a few counts of this clonotype. Its target is unknown. This CDR3 spans 13 amino acids. In germline, CDR1 is SNHLY, CDR2 FYNNEI. The ends were cut back, 6 bases at V and 3 bases at J, with 12 bases in the middle. Broader study findings: Largely, contracting CD4+ clones fell within CM and EM, and contracting CD8+ clones within EMRA.

Sample barcodes and UMIs were carried by the TCR alpha and TCR beta cDNA libraries that 5'RACE generated with constant-segment primers. TCRdb used MiXCR to reprocess the 5' RACE reads, holding one entry per CDR3 protein. Of around 250,000 distinct CDR3 sequences detected, approximately 15% appear once; the ten largest clones hold 2.1%. V gene TRBV2 combines with J gene TRBJ2-7; D may be TRBD1 (7 bases). This receptor was obtained from an adult woman who had mild COVID-19 (a few samples of this study predate the infection). Cell type and time point are not known. Sample: PBMCs or a T cell subset sorted from them (not recorded which). The CDR3 coding sequence is TGTGCCAGCAGGGGGGGACAGTACTACGAGCAGTACTTC. Translating it yields CASRGGQYYEQYF.